These T cell receptor beta chains were read from a single sample in a study of blood T cell repertoires in COVID-19. TCRdb's copy holds only in-frame clones and misses some; the assay was immunoSEQ multiplex PCR. The sample carries about 150,000 clones, about 85% recorded once. The source material was peripheral blood. The source is a man in his sixties with COVID-19, enrolled during active disease. The CDR3 runs from the conserved cysteine through the conserved F or W. The D gene is left open where the match is weak. Rows give clone size only sometimes, using once, few, many, or a class for an expanded clone.

TRBV6-6	.	TRBJ2-2	.	CASRRQENTGELFF	TGTGCCAGCAGACGACAGGAGAACACCGGGGAGCTGTTTTTT
TRBV19	TRBD2	TRBJ2-2	few	CASRSEMTSGRAGAGELFF	TGTGCCAGTAGGAGCGAAATGACTAGCGGGAGGGCCGGCGCCGGGGAGCTGTTTTTT
TRBV11-3	TRBD1	TRBJ2-2	.	CASSNGTGNTGELFF	TGTGCCAGCAGCAACGGGACAGGGAATACCGGGGAGCTGTTTTTT
TRBV19	TRBD1	TRBJ2-2	.	CASSNSGGGGELFF	TGTGCCAGTAGTAACTCAGGGGGCGGCGGGGAGCTGTTTTTT
TRBV9	TRBD2	TRBJ2-3	.	CASSPRFLAGGREDTQYF	TGTGCCAGCAGCCCCCGGTTTTTGGCGGGGGGCCGTGAAGATACGCAGTATTTT
TRBV11-1	TRBD2	TRBJ2-5	.	CASSRTSAQETQYF	TGTGCCAGCAGCCGCACTAGCGCCCAAGAGACCCAGTACTTC
TRBV6-1	TRBD1	TRBJ2-7	.	CASSEAYRGPYEQYF	TGTGCCAGCAGTGAAGCTTACAGGGGACCCTACGAGCAGTACTTC
TRBV24-1	TRBD1	TRBJ2-1	.	CATSDLRGQGAHEQFF	TGTGCCACCAGTGATTTGCGGGGACAGGGGGCCCATGAGCAGTTCTTC
TRBV19	.	TRBJ1-2	.	CASTKGHLYGYTF	TGTGCCAGTACCAAGGGACACCTTTATGGCTACACCTTC
TRBV7-9	TRBD1	TRBJ1-4	.	CASSRAGQGVEKLFF	TGTGCCAGCAGCCGAGCGGGACAGGGTGTGGAAAAACTGTTTTTT
TRBV6-5	.	TRBJ1-1	.	CASRSDFGDTEAFF	TGTGCCAGCAGGAGTGACTTCGGGGACACTGAAGCTTTCTTT
TRBV10-2	.	TRBJ1-5	.	CASSSFAASNQPQHF	TGCGCCAGCAGTTCATTCGCGGCAAGCAATCAGCCCCAGCATTTT
TRBV5-5	TRBD1	TRBJ2-7	.	CASSRPGQGAFEQYF	TGTGCCAGCAGCCGACCGGGACAGGGGGCCTTCGAGCAGTACTTC
TRBV3-1/TRBV3-2	.	TRBJ2-1	few	CASSLRGFNEQFF	TGTGCCAGCAGCCTCCGGGGGTTCAATGAGCAGTTCTTC
TRBV7-2	.	TRBJ1-6	.	CASSRPGMGNSPLHF	TGTGCCAGCAGCCGGCCCGGGATGGGTAATTCACCCCTCCACTTT
TRBV18	.	TRBJ1-1	.	CASSPPGQSMNTEAFF	TGTGCCAGCTCACCACCCGGACAGTCAATGAACACTGAAGCTTTCTTT
TRBV5-5	TRBD2	TRBJ2-2	.	CASSMREIAGANTGELFF	TGTGCCAGCAGCATGCGGGAAATAGCGGGGGCGAACACCGGGGAGCTGTTTTTT
TRBV27	.	TRBJ2-7	.	CASSHRDISYEQYF	TGTGCCAGCAGTCACCGGGACATCTCCTACGAGCAGTACTTC
TRBV9	TRBD2	TRBJ2-1	.	CASSAAGGFVEQFF	TGTGCCAGCAGCGCCGCGGGGGGATTTGTTGAGCAGTTCTTC
TRBV5-8	.	TRBJ2-7	.	CASSPLLAASYEQYF	TGTGCCAGCAGCCCACTGCTAGCTGCGTCCTACGAGCAGTACTTC
TRBV7-8	.	TRBJ2-7	.	CASTLTYGLKLYEQYF	TGTGCCAGCACCTTGACGTATGGACTAAAACTCTACGAGCAGTACTTC
TRBV14	TRBD1	TRBJ2-1	.	CASSQAGGRGPFGEQFF	TGTGCCAGCAGCCAAGCGGGTGGCAGGGGGCCCTTCGGAGAGCAGTTCTTC
TRBV3-1/TRBV3-2	TRBD1	TRBJ1-1	.	CASSQGTGKNTEAFF	TGTGCCAGCAGCCAAGGGACAGGGAAGAACACTGAAGCTTTCTTT
TRBV9	.	TRBJ2-7	.	CASSVAPTGNSYEQYF	TGTGCCAGCAGCGTAGCTCCTACAGGGAATTCTTACGAGCAGTACTTC
TRBV7-2	.	TRBJ1-1	.	CASSLTGYEAFF	TGTGCCAGCAGCTTGACAGGTTATGAAGCTTTCTTT
TRBV19	.	TRBJ2-7	.	CASSIDAGYEQYF	TGTGCCAGTAGTATTGACGCGGGCTACGAGCAGTACTTC
TRBV11-3	TRBD2	TRBJ2-7	.	CASSLRLAGTYEQYF	TGTGCCAGCAGCCTTAGACTAGCGGGGACCTACGAGCAGTACTTC
TRBV19	TRBD1	TRBJ1-1	.	CASTKTGAGGTEAFF	TGTGCCAGTACAAAAACAGGGGCGGGTGGCACTGAAGCTTTCTTT
TRBV6-5	.	TRBJ2-7	.	CASIPGGSGSYEQYF	TGTGCCAGCATCCCAGGGGGGAGTGGGTCCTACGAGCAGTACTTC